Below, one T cell receptor (beta chain) is given with its context. Its antigen remains unidentified. Generated by immunoSEQ multiplex PCR, the TCRdb table keeps only in-frame clones and is missing some. The sample contains 7,500 to 9,500 clones, around 90% of which appear only once. This entry belongs to a study of PD-1 blockade in classical Hodgkin lymphoma. Whole-study context: Nivolumab dosed at 3 mg/kg went to patients intravenously every 2 weeks.

Study findings and constraints: Newly diagnosed patients reportedly trailed healthy donors in baseline TCR diversity. Some patients started nivolumab under 1 year after ASCT, and they were excluded. CD4+ TCR diversity, unlike CD8+, climbed significantly by C4D1.

Sample time point: cycle 4 day 1 (C4D1), after five to seven weeks of nivolumab. Patients all relapsed after autologous stem cell transplantation, and there was variation in brentuximab vedotin exposure. The source of this sequence is a human donor with classical Hodgkin lymphoma. This sample comprised peripheral blood mononuclear cells (PBMCs), obtained before the fourth cycle of nivolumab.

DNA of the CDR3: TGTGCCAGCACCCCTCGCGGGTTACCGACTGGAAACACCATATATTTT. Translated, it gives CASTPRGLPTGNTIYF. The rearrangement uses TRBV9 and TRBJ1-3; D uncertain. V lost 6 bases, J lost 2 bases, and 18 bases lay in between. There are 16 residues in the CDR3. Germline CDR1 reads SGDLS; CDR2 reads YYNGEE.